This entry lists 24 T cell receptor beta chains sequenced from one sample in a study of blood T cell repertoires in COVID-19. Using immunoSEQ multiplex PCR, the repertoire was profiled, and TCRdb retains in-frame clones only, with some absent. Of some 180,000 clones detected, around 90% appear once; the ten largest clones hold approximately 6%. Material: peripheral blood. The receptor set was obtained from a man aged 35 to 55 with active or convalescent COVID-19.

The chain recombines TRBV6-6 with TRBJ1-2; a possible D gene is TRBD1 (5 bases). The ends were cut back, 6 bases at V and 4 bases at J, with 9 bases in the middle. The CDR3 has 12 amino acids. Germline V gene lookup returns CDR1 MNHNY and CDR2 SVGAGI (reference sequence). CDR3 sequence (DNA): TGTGCCAGCAGGGCTGACAGCTATGGCTACACCTTC. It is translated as CASRADSYGYTF.

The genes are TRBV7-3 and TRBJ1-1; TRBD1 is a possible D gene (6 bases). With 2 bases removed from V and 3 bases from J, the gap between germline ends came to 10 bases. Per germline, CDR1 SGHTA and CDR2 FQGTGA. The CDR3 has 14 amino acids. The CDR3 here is CASSLEDSHTEAFF. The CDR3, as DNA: TGTGCCAGCAGCTTAGAGGACAGCCACACTGAAGCTTTCTTT. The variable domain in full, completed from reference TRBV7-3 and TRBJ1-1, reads GAGVSQTPSNKVTEKGKYVELRCDPISGHTALYWYRQSLGQGPEFLIYFQGTGAADDSGLPNDRFFAVRPEGSVSTLKIQRTERGDSAVYLCASSLEDSHTEAFFGQGTRLTVV.

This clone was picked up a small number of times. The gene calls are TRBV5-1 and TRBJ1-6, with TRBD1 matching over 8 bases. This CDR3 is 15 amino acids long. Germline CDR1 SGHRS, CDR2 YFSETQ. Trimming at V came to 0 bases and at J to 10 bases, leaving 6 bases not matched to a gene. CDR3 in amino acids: CASSLGQGAGSPLHF. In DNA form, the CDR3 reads TGCGCCAGCAGCTTGGGTCAGGGGGCTGGATCACCCCTCCACTTT.

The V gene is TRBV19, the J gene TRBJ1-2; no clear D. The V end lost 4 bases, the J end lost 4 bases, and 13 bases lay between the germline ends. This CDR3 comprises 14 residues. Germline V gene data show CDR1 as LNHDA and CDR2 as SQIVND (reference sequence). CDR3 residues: CASSTERVLYGYTF. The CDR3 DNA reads TGTGCCAGTAGTACAGAGAGGGTACTCTATGGCTACACCTTC.

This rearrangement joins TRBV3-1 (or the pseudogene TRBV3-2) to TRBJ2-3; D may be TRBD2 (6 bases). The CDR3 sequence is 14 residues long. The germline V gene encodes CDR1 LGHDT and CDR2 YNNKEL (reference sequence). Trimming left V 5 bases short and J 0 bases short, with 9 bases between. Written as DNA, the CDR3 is TGTGCCAGCAGCACAAGCGGGAGCACAGATACGCAGTATTTT. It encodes CASSTSGSTDTQYF.

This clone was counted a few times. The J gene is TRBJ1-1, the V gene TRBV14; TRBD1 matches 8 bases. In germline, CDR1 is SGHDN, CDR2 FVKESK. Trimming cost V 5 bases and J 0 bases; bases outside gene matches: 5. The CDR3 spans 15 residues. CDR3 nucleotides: TGTGCCAGCAGCTTCCAGGGGGCCTTGAACACTGAAGCTTTCTTT. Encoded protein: CASSFQGALNTEAFF.

The chain's CDR3 is CASSKAGSYEQYF. The CDR3 DNA is TGTGCCAGCTCCAAGGCGGGCTCCTACGAGCAGTACTTC. The rearrangement uses TRBV6-6 and TRBJ2-7; D is perhaps TRBD2 (5 bases). Trimming removed 8 bases from V and 0 bases from J, with 11 bases in between. CDR3 size: 13 residues. CDR1 is MNHNY, CDR2 SVGAGI, per germline (reference sequence).

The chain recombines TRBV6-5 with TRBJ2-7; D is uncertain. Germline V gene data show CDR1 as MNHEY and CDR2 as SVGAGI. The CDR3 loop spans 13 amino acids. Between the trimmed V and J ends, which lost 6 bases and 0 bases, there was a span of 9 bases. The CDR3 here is CASRDTASYEQYF. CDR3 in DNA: TGTGCCAGCAGAGACACAGCCTCCTACGAGCAGTACTTC.

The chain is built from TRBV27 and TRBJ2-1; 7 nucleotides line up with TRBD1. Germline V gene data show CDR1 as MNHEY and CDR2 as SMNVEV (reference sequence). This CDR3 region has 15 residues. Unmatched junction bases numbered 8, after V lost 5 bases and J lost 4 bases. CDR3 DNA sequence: TGTGCCAGCAGTCCAGACAGGGTTTCATACAATGAGCAGTTCTTC. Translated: CASSPDRVSYNEQFF.

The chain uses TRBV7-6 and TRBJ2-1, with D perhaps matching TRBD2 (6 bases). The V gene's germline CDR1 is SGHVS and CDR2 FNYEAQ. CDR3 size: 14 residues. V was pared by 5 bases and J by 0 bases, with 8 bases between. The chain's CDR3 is CASSRDSSYNEQFF. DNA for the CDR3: TGTGCCAGCAGCCGGGACTCCTCCTACAATGAGCAGTTCTTC.

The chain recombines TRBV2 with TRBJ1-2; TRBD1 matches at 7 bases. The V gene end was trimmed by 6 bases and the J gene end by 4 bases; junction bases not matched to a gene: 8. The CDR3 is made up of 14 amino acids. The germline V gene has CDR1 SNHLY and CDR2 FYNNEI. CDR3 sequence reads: CASRPTGFPYGYTF. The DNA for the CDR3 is TGTGCCAGCAGGCCGACAGGGTTCCCCTATGGCTACACCTTC.

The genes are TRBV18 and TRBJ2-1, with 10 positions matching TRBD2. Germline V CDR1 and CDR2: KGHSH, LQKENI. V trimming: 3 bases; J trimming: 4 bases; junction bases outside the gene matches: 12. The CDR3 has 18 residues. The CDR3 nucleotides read TGTGCCAGCTCACCTTACTTTCGTCTAGCGGGAGAATACAATGAGCAGTTCTTC. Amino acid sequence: CASSPYFRLAGEYNEQFF.

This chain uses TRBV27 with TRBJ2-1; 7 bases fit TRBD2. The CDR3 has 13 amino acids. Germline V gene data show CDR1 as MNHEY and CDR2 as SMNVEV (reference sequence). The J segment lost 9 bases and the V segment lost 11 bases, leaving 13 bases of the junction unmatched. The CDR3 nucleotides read TGTGCCGGGGGGGTGGGTCCGCTCAGTGAGCAGTTCTTC. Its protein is CAGGVGPLSEQFF.

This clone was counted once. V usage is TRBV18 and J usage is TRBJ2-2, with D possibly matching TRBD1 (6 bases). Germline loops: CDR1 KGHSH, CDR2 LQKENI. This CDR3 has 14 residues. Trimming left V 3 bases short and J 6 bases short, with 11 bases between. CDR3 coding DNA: TGTGCCAGCTCACCCGTGGCAGGGGCCGGGGAGCTGTTTTTT. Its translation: CASSPVAGAGELFF.

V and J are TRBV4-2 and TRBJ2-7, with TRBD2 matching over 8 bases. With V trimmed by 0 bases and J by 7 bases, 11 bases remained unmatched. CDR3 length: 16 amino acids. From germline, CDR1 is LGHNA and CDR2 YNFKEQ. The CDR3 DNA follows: TGTGCCAGCAGCCAAGATAGTGGGACTAGATCCGGTGAGCAGTACTTC. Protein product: CASSQDSGTRSGEQYF.

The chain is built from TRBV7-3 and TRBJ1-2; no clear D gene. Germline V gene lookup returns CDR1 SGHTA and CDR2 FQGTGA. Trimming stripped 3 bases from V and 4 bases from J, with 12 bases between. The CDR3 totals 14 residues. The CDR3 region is CASSLRARAYGYTF. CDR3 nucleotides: TGTGCCAGCAGCTTGAGGGCCAGAGCCTATGGCTACACCTTC.

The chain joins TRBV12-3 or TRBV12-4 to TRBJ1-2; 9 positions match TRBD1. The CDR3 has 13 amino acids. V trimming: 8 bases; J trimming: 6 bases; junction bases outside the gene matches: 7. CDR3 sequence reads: CASGDRDLDGYTF. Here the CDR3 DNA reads TGTGCCAGCGGGGACAGGGACCTGGATGGCTACACCTTC.

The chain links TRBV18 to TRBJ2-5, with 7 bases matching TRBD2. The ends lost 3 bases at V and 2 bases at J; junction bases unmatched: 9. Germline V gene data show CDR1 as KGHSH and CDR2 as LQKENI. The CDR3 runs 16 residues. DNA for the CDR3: TGTGCCAGCTCACCGACCCGACTGGGGGGGCAAGAGACCCAGTACTTC. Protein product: CASSPTRLGGQETQYF.

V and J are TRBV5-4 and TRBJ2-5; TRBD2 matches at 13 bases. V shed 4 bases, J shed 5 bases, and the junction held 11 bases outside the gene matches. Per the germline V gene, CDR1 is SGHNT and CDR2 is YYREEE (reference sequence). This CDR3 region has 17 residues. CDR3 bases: TGTGCCAGCAGCGGACGGACTAGCGGGAGCCGGGCCGAGACCCAGTACTTC. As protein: CASSGRTSGSRAETQYF. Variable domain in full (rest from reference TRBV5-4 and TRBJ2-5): ETGVTQSPTHLIKTRGQQVTLRCSSQSGHNTVSWYQQALGQGPQFIFQYYREEENGRGNFPPRFSGLQFPNYSSELNVNALELDDSALYLCASSGRTSGSRAETQYFGPGTRLLVL.

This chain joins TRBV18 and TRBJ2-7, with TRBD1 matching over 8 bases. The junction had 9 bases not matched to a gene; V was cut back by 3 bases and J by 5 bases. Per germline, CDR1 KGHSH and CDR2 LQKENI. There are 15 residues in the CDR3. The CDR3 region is CASSPQDRVYNEQYF. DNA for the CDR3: TGTGCCAGCTCACCCCAGGACAGGGTGTATAACGAGCAGTACTTC.

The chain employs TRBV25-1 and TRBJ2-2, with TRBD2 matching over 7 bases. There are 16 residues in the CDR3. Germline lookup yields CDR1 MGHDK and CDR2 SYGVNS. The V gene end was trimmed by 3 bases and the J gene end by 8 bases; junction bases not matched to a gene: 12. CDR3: CASSDPASGIVGELFF. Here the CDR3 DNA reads TGTGCCAGCAGTGACCCGGCTAGCGGAATTGTGGGGGAGCTGTTTTTT.

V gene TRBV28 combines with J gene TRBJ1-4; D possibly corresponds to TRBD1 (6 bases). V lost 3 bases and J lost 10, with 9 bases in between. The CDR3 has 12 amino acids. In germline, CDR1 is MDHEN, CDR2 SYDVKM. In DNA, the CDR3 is TGTGCCAGCAGTTTTTCCAGGGGAAAACTGTTTTTT. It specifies CASSFSRGKLFF.

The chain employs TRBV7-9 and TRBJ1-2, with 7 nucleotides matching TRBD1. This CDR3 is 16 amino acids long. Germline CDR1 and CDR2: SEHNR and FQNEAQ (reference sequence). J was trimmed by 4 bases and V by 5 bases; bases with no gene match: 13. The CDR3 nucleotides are TGTGCCAGCAGCGGAATCTCGACAGGGTGGGGCTATGGCTACACCTTC. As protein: CASSGISTGWGYGYTF.

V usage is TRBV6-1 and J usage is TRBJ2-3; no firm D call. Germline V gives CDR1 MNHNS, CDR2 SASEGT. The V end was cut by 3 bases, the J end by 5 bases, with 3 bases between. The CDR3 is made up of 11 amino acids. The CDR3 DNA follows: TGTGCCAGCAGTGAGAGAGATACGCAGTATTTT. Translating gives CASSERDTQYF.